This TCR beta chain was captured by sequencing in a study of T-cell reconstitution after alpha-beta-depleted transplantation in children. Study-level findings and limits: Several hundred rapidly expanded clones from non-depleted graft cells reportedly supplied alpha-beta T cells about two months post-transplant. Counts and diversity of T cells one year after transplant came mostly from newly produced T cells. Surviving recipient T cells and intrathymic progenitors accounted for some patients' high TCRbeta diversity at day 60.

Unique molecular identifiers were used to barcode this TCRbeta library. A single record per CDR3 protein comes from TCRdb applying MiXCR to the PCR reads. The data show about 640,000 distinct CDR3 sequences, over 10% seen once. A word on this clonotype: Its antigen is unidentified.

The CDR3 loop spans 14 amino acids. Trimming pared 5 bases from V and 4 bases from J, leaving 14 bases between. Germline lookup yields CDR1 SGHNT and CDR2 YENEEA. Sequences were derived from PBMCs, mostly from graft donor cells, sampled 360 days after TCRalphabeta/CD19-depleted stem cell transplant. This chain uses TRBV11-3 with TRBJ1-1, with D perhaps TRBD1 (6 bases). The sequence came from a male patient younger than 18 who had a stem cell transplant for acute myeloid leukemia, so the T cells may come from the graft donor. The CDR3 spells CASSEERGTTEAFF. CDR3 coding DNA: TGTGCCAGCAGCGAGGAGAGGGGGACCACTGAAGCTTTCTTT.